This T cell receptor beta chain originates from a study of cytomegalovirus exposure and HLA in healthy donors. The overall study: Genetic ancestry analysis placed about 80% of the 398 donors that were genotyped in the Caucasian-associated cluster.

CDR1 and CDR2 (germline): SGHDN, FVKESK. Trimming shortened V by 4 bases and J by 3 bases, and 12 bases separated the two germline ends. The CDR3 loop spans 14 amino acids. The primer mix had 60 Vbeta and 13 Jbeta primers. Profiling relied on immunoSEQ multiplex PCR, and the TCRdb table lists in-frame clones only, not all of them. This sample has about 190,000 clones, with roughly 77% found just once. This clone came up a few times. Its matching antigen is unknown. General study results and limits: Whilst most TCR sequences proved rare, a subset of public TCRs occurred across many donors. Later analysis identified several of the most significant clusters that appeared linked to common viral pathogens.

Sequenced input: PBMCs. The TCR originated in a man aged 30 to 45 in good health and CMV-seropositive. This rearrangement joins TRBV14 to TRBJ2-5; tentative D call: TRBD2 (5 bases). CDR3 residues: CASSLGRRKETQYF. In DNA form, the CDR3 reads TGTGCCAGCAGCCTAGGACGGAGGAAAGAGACCCAGTACTTC.